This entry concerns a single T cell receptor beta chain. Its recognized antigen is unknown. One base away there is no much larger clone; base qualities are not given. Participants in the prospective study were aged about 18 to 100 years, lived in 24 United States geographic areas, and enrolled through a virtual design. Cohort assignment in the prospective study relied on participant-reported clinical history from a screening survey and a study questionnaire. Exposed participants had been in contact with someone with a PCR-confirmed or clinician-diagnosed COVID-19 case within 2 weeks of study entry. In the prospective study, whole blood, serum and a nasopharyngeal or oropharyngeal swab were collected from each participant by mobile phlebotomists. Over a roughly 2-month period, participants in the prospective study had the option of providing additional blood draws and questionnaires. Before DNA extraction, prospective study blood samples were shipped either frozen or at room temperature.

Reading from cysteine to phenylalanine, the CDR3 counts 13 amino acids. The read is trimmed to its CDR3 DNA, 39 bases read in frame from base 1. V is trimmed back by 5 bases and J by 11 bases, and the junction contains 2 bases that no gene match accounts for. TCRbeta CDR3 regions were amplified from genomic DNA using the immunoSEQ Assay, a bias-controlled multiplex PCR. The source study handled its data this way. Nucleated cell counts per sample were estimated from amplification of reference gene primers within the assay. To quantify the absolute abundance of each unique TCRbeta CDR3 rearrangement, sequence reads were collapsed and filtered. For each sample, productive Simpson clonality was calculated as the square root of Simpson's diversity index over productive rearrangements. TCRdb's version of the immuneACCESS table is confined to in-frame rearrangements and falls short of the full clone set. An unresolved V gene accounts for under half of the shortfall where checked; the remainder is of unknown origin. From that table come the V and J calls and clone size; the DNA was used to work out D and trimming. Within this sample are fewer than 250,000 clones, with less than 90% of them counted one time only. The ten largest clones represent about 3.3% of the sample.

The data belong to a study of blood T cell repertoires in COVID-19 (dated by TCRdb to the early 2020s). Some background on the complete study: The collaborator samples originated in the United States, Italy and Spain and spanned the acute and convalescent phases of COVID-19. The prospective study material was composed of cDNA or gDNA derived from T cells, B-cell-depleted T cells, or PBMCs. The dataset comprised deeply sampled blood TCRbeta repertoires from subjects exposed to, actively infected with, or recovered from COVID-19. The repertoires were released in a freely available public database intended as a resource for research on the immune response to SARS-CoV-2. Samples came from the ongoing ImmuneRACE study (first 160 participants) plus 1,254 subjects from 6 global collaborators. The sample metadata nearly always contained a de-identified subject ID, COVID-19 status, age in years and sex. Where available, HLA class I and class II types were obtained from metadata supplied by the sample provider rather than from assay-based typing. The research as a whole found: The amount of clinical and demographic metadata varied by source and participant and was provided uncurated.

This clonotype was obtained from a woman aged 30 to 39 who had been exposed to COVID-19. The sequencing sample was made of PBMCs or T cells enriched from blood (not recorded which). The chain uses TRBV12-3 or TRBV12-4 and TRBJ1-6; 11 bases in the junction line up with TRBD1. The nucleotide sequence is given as TGTGCCAGCAGTAGGGGACAGGGGGCACCCCTCCACTTT. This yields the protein CASSRGQGAPLHF.